These 3 T cell receptor beta chains share one sample of origin, sequenced in a study of shared clonotypes between healthy human individuals. Sequenced by immunoSEQ multiplex PCR; TCRdb stores in-frame clones only, minus some. The profile covers some 1 million clones, with around 76% appearing a single time and approximately 1.5% taken by the ten largest. Sequencing used memory CD4+ T cells sorted from blood. Subset indicated: CD45RA-negative fraction. The receptors shown here come from a man aged 18 to 29 in good health.

The chain carries TRBV30 and TRBJ2-7; the D call may be TRBD1 or TRBD2 (5 bases each). V lost 5 bases, J lost 12 bases, and 20 bases lay in between. Germline CDR1 reads GTSNPN; CDR2 reads SVGIG (reference sequence). The CDR3 has 12 amino acids. CDR3 residues: CAWEPGTLSPYF. CDR3 DNA: TGTGCCTGGGAACCCGGGACCCTCAGCCCGTACTTC.

This chain connects TRBV4-2 to TRBJ2-3, with 9 positions matching TRBD2. In germline, CDR1 is LGHNA, CDR2 YNFKEQ. The CDR3 runs 17 residues. Trimming took 0 bases from V and 0 from J; bases not matched to a gene: 4. The CDR3 spells CASSQDNGLASTDTQYF. Here the CDR3 DNA reads TGTGCCAGCAGCCAAGATAACGGACTAGCGAGCACAGATACGCAGTATTTT.

This clone occurred a few times. The rearrangement joins TRBV11-2 to TRBJ2-1; D is uncertain. Germline CDR1 reads SGHAT; CDR2 reads FQNNGV. The CDR3 consists of 14 residues. The V gene lost 3 bases and the J gene lost 6 bases, with 12 bases spanning the gap. The DNA of the CDR3 is TGTGCCAGCAGCTTCCAGCTAGTCGGCAATGAGCAGTTCTTC. The encoded protein is CASSFQLVGNEQFF.